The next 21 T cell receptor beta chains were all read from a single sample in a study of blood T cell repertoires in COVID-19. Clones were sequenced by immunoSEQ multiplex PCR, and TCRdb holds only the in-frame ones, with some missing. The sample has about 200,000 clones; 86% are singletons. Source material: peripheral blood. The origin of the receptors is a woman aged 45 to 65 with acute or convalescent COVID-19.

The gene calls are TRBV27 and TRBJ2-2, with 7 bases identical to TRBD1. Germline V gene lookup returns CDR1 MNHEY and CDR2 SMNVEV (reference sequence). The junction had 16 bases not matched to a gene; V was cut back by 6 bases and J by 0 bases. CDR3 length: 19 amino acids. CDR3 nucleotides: TGTGCCAGCAGCATTGTCCGGGACAGTACATTCGCGAACACCGGGGAGCTGTTTTTT. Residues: CASSIVRDSTFANTGELFF.

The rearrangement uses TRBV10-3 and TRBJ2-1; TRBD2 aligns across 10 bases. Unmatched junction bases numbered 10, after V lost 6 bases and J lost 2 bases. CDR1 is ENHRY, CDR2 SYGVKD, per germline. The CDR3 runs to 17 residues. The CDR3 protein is CAISAQRTSGTYNEQFF. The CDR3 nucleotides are TGTGCCATCAGCGCCCAAAGGACTAGCGGTACCTACAATGAGCAGTTCTTC.

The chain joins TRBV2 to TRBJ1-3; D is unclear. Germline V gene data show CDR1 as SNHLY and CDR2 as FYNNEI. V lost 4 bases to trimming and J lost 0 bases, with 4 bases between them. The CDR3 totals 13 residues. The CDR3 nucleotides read TGTGCCAGCAGTGTAGTCTCTGGAAACACCATATATTTT. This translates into CASSVVSGNTIYF.

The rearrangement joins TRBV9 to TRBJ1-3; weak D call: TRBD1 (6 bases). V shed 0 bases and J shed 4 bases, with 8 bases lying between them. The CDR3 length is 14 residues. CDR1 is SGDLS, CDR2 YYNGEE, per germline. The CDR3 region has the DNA TGTGCCAGCAGCGTAGGGACAGCCGGAAACACCATATATTTT. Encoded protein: CASSVGTAGNTIYF.

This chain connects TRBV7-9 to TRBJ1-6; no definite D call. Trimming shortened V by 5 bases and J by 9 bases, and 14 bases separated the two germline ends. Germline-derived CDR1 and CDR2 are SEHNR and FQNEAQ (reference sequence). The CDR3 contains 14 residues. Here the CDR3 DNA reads TGTGCCAGCAGCCTCGCGAGAGGAAGTTCACCCCTCCACTTT. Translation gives CASSLARGSSPLHF.

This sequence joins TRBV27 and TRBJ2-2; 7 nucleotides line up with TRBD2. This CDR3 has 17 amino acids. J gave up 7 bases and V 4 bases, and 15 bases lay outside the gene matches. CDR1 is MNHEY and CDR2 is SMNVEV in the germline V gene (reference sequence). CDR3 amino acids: CASSSLSYTSEVGELFF. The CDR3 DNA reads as TGTGCCAGCAGTTCATTATCCTATACTAGCGAGGTCGGGGAGCTGTTTTTT.

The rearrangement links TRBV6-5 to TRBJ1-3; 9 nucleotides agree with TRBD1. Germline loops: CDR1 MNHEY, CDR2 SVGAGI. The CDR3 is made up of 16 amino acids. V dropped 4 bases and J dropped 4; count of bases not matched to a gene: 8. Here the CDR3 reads CASSWDRESLGNTIYF. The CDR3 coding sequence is TGTGCCAGCAGTTGGGACAGGGAGTCTCTCGGAAACACCATATATTTT.

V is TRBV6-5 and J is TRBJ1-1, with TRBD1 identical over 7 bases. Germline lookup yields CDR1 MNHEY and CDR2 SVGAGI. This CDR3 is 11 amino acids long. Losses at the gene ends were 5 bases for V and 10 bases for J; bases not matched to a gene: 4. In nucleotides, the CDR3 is TGTGCCAGCAGTACAGGGGAAAGAGCTTTCTTT. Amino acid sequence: CASSTGERAFF.

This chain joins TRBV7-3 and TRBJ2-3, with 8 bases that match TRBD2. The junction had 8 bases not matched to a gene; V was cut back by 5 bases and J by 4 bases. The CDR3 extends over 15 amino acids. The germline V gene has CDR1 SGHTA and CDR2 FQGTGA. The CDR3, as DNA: TGTGCCAGCAGCCCCCCGGGGGGGGAGGCAGATACGCAGTATTTT. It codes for CASSPPGGEADTQYF.

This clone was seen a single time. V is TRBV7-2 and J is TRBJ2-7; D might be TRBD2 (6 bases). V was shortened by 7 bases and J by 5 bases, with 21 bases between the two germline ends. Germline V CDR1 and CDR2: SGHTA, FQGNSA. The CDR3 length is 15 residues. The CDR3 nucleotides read TGTGCCAGCACCCTAAGTTGGGGAGGCGTGGACGAGCAGTACTTC. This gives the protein CASTLSWGGVDEQYF.

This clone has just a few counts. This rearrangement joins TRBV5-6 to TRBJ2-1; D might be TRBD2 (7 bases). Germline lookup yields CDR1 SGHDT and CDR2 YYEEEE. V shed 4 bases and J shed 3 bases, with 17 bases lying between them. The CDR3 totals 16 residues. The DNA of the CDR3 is TGTGCCAGCAGCAACTCCGGCGGGGGCGACTACAATGAGCAGTTCTTC. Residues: CASSNSGGGDYNEQFF.

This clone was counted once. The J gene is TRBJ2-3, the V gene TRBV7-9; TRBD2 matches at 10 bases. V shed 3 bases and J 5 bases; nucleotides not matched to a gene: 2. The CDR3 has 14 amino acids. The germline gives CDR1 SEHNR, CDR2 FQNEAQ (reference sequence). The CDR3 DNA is TGTGCCAGCAGCTTTGGACTAGCGGTAGATACGCAGTATTTT. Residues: CASSFGLAVDTQYF.

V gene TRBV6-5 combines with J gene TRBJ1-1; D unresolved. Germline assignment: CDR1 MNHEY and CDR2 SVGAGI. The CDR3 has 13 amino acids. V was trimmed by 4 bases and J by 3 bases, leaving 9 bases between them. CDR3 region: CASSWARYTEAFF. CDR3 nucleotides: TGTGCCAGCAGTTGGGCCCGTTACACTGAAGCTTTCTTT.

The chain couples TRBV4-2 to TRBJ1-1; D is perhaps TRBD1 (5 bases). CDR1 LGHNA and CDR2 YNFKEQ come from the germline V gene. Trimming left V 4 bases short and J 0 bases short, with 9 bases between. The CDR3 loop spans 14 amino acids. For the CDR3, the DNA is TGTGCCAGCAGCCCCGGGGGGTTGAACACTGAAGCTTTCTTT. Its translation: CASSPGGLNTEAFF.

CDR3 in amino acids: CASRGGAREQYF. The CDR3 nucleotides read TGTGCCAGCAGGGGGGGGGCGAGGGAGCAGTACTTC. The V gene is TRBV12-3 or TRBV12-4, the J gene TRBJ2-7; D is possibly TRBD2 (7 bases). The CDR3 covers 12 residues. Trimming took 6 bases from V and 7 from J, leaving 13 bases between them.

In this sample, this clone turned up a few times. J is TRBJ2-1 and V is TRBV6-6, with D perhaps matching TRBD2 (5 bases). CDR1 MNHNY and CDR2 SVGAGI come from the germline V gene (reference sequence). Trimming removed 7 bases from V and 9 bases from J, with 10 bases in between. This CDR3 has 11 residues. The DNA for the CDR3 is TGTGCCAGCACCGCCGGGGTTGAGCAGTTCTTC. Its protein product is CASTAGVEQFF.

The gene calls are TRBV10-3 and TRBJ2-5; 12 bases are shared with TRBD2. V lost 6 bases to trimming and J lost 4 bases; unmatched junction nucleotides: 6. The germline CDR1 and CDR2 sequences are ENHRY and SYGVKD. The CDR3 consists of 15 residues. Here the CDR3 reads CAIREQGLAGETQYF. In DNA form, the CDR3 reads TGTGCCATCAGGGAGCAGGGACTAGCGGGAGAGACCCAGTACTTC.

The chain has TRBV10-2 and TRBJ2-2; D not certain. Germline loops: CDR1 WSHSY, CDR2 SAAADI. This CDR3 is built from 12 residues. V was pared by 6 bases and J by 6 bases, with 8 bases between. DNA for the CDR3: TGCGCCAGCAGAAGAGGTTCCGGGGAGCTGTTTTTT. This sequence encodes CASRRGSGELFF.

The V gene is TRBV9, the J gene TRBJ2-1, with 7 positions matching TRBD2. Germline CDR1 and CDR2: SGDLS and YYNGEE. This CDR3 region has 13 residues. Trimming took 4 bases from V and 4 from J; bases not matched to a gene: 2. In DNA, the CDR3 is TGTGCCAGCAGCAGCGGGGCGTACAATGAGCAGTTCTTC. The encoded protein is CASSSGAYNEQFF. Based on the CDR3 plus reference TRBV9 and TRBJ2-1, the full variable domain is DSGVTQTPKHLITATGQRVTLRCSPRSGDLSVYWYQQSLDQGLQFLIQYYNGEERAKGNILERFSAQQFPDLHSELNLSSLELGDSALYFCASSSGAYNEQFFGPGTRLTVL.

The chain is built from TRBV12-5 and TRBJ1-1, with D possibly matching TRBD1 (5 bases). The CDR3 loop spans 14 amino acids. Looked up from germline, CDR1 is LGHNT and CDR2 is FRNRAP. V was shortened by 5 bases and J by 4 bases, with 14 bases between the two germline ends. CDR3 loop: CASGLQVGGTEAFF. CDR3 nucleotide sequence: TGTGCTAGTGGTCTACAGGTAGGCGGCACTGAAGCTTTCTTT.

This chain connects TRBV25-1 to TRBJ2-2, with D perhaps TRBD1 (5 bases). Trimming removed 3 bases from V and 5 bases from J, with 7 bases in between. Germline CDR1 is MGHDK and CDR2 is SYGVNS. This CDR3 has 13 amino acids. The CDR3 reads CASSDRGTGELFF. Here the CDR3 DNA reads TGTGCCAGCAGTGATAGGGGAACCGGGGAGCTGTTTTTT.